This is a list of T cell receptor beta chains from one sample in a study of technical replicates of blood from several donors. Using immunoSEQ multiplex PCR, the repertoire was profiled, and TCRdb retains in-frame clones only, with some absent. The sample includes about 97,000 clones, about 94% of them seen just once. Sequences were obtained from T cells isolated from PBMCs. The receptors here all came from a human donor in good health. The CDR3 runs from the conserved cysteine through the conserved F or W. D genes are given only for firm matches. Clone size is shown for a subset of rows, as once, few, many or a class of expanded clone.

V gene	clone size	J gene	D gene	CDR3 protein	CDR3 DNA
TRBV19	.	TRBJ2-3	TRBD1	CASTRTRGQGDTQYF	TGTGCCAGTACTAGAACTAGGGGGCAGGGAGATACGCAGTATTTT
TRBV19	.	TRBJ2-7	TRBD1	CASSNDRVAPYEQYF	TGTGCCAGTAGCAACGACAGGGTCGCACCCTACGAGCAGTACTTC
TRBV10-2	.	TRBJ2-3	.	CASSGTTGDTQYF	TGCGCCAGCAGTGGGACAACAGGGGATACGCAGTATTTT
TRBV15	.	TRBJ2-1	TRBD2	CATSPTSGGNNEQFF	TGTGCCACCAGCCCGACTAGCGGGGGAAACAATGAGCAGTTCTTC
TRBV4-3	.	TRBJ2-7	TRBD2	CASSQVLAGEGEQYF	TGCGCCAGCAGCCAAGTGCTAGCGGGAGAGGGCGAGCAGTACTTC
TRBV6-1	.	TRBJ2-7	.	CASSEATAYEQYF	TGTGCCAGCAGTGAAGCGACAGCCTACGAGCAGTACTTC
TRBV6-1	.	TRBJ1-1	TRBD1	CASSDGQGARTEAFF	TGTGCCAGCAGTGATGGTCAGGGGGCGAGGACTGAAGCTTTCTTT
TRBV23-1	once	TRBJ2-7	.	CASSQYRLLF	TGCGCCAGCAGTCAATATAGACTGCTCTTC
TRBV6-5	.	TRBJ2-7	TRBD1	CASSKGQAYEQYF	TGTGCCAGCAGTAAGGGACAGGCCTACGAGCAGTACTTC
TRBV19	.	TRBJ2-1	.	CASSIGRLYEQFF	TGTGCCAGTAGTATAGGCAGGCTCTATGAGCAGTTCTTC
TRBV19	.	TRBJ2-7	TRBD1	CASSKGQYYEQYF	TGTGCCAGTAGTAAGGGACAGTACTACGAGCAGTACTTC
TRBV4-1	.	TRBJ2-5	.	CASSPRLEKETQYF	TGCGCCAGCAGCCCCCGACTGGAGAAAGAGACCCAGTACTTC
TRBV28	.	TRBJ2-1	TRBD2	CASSSGRFSYNEQFF	TGTGCCAGCAGCAGCGGGAGATTCTCCTACAATGAGCAGTTCTTC
TRBV5-4	.	TRBJ2-3	TRBD2	CASSLFPGGLTDTQYF	TGTGCCAGCAGCTTATTCCCGGGAGGCCTCACAGATACGCAGTATTTT
TRBV28	.	TRBJ2-3	TRBD2	CASSYPGGGTDTQYF	TGTGCCAGCAGCTACCCTGGGGGGGGCACAGATACGCAGTATTTT
TRBV5-1	.	TRBJ2-7	TRBD2	CASSKSGTSGHEQYF	TGCGCCAGCAGCAAATCCGGGACTAGCGGACACGAGCAGTACTTC
TRBV2	.	TRBJ1-1	TRBD1	CASMGVRGDSYTEAFF	TGTGCCAGCATGGGGGTGCGGGGGGACAGTTACACTGAAGCTTTCTTT
TRBV7-6	.	TRBJ1-2	.	CASSLFSRVGGYTF	TGTGCCAGCAGCTTATTCAGCAGGGTCGGTGGCTACACCTTC
TRBV6-1	.	TRBJ1-5	TRBD1	CASSNRGAESQHF	TGTGCCAGCAGTAACAGGGGGGCGGAATCCCAGCATTTT
TRBV14	.	TRBJ2-2	.	CASSQDQRELAGELFF	TGTGCCAGCAGCCAAGATCAGAGGGAGCTTGCCGGGGAGCTGTTTTTT
TRBV7-3	.	TRBJ1-1	.	CASTQYGGGNTEAFF	TGTGCCAGCACCCAATACGGGGGGGGGAACACTGAAGCTTTCTTT
TRBV19	few	TRBJ1-1	.	CATHTENTEAFF	TGTGCCACTCACACAGAGAACACTGAAGCTTTCTTT
TRBV4-3	.	TRBJ2-1	TRBD1	CASSRLTGEKQFF	TGCGCCAGCAGCCGGCTGACAGGGGAAAAGCAGTTCTTC
TRBV30	.	TRBJ2-1	.	CAGSWYNEQFF	TGTGCCGGTAGCTGGTACAATGAGCAGTTCTTC
TRBV18	.	TRBJ2-7	TRBD1	CASSPGTGRLYEQYF	TGTGCCAGCTCGCCCGGGACAGGGAGGTTATACGAGCAGTACTTC
TRBV7-9	.	TRBJ1-5	TRBD1	CASSGTGLQPQHF	TGTGCCAGCAGCGGGACAGGGCTTCAGCCCCAGCATTTT
TRBV28	.	TRBJ1-2	.	CASSPNRIGYTF	TGTGCCAGCAGCCCAAACAGGATTGGCTACACCTTC
TRBV4-1	.	TRBJ2-1	.	CASSPDWNNEQFF	TGCGCCAGCAGCCCGGACTGGAACAATGAGCAGTTCTTC
TRBV6-5	.	TRBJ2-1	.	CASSYGLDSYNEQFF	TGTGCCAGCAGTTACGGCCTAGACTCCTACAATGAGCAGTTCTTC
TRBV6-1	.	TRBJ2-3	TRBD2	CASSAWTSGSTDTQYF	TGTGCCAGCAGTGCATGGACTAGCGGGAGCACAGATACGCAGTATTTT
TRBV9	.	TRBJ1-2	TRBD1	CASSVEVLGRSGQYGYTF	TGTGCCAGCAGCGTAGAGGTACTGGGACGTTCGGGACAGTATGGCTACACCTTC
TRBV29-1	.	TRBJ2-5	.	CSVIKGAGRGGETQYF	TGCAGCGTTATTAAAGGGGCAGGGAGGGGGGGAGAGACCCAGTACTTC
TRBV18	.	TRBJ2-7	TRBD2	CASSPVAGEVEQYF	TGTGCCAGCTCACCAGTGGCGGGAGAGGTCGAGCAGTACTTC
TRBV6-5	once	TRBJ1-1	TRBD1	CASIGQVTQAFF	TGTGCCAGCATTGGACAGGTAACTCAAGCTTTCTTT
TRBV6-5	few	TRBJ1-4	TRBD1	CASSFRDRGNQLFF	TGTGCCAGCAGTTTCAGGGACAGGGGGAACCAACTGTTTTTT
TRBV2	.	TRBJ2-2	.	CASSERAGRTGELFF	TGTGCCAGCAGTGAGAGGGCGGGGAGGACCGGGGAGCTGTTTTTT
TRBV5-1	.	TRBJ2-6	.	CASSSQERGANVLTF	TGCGCCAGCAGCTCCCAGGAACGTGGGGCCAACGTCCTGACTTTC
TRBV6-5	.	TRBJ1-4	.	CASSYSREKLFF	TGTGCCAGCAGTTACAGTCGGGAAAAACTGTTTTTT
TRBV4-1	.	TRBJ2-1	.	CASSQEAGQFF	TGCGCCAGCAGCCAAGAAGCGGGGCAGTTCTTC
TRBV2	.	TRBJ2-7	.	CASFPETGPSSYEQYF	TGTGCCAGCTTCCCGGAGACAGGTCCCAGCTCCTACGAGCAGTACTTC
TRBV29-1	.	TRBJ1-2	.	CSVDTGIGYTF	TGCAGCGTCGATACAGGGATTGGCTACACCTTC
TRBV11-2	.	TRBJ1-1	.	CASSLAPRGRGRAFF	TGTGCCAGCAGCTTAGCACCCAGAGGTAGGGGCCGAGCTTTCTTT
TRBV4-1	.	TRBJ2-5	TRBD2	CASSQPGGAQYF	TGCGCCAGCAGCCAACCGGGGGGGGCCCAGTACTTC